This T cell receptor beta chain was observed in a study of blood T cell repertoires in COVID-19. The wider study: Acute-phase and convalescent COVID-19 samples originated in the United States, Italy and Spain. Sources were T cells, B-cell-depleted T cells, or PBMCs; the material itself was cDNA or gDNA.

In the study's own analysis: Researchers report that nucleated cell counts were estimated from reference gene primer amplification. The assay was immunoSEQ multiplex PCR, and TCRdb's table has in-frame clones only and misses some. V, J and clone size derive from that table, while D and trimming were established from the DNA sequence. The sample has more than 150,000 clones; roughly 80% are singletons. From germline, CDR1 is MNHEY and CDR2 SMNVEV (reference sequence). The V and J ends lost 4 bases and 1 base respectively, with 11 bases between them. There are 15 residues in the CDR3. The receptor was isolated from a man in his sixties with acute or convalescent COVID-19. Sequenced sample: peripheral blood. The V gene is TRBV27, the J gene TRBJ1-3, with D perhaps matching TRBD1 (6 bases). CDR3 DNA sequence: TGTGCCAGCAGTTCAGGGGTTAAGTCTGGAAACACCATATATTTT. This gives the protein CASSSGVKSGNTIYF.